This TCR beta chain originates from a study of CD8 T cells in ankylosing spondylitis. CDR3 size: 18 residues. The germline V gene encodes CDR1 SGHAT and CDR2 FQNNGV. V dropped 5 bases and J dropped 0 bases, with 21 bases sitting between them. With molecular barcodes, quantitative 5'-RACE was used to make the TCR beta libraries. Each CDR3 protein gets one entry after TCRdb re-called the 5' RACE reads with MiXCR. The sample lists just over 350,000 distinct CDR3 sequences, roughly 22% occurring once. Study conclusions and caveats: A TCR beta motif of eight highly homologous variants appeared characteristic of ankylosing spondylitis blood.

As to this clonotype: Antigen unknown.

The sequence came from a male donor with ankylosing spondylitis or in good health (not recorded which). The specimen was blood, either unsorted or a sorted T cell fraction (not recorded which). The V gene is TRBV11-2, the J gene TRBJ2-3; possibly TRBD2 for D (6 bases). DNA for the CDR3: TGTGCCAGCAGCCTCTCCCCGGTTTCGGGGGAAAGCACAGATACGCAGTATTTT. Residues: CASSLSPVSGESTDTQYF.